Listed below are T cell receptor beta chains from one sample, sequenced in a study of human T cells and chemical hapten exposure. In TCRdb, the RACE reads were re-called with MiXCR into one record per CDR3 protein. The repertoire consists of around 120,000 distinct CDR3 sequences, with around an eighth occurring once and the leading ten covering over 1.1%. Sequenced here: whole blood, sampled in connection with sensitization to the hapten diphenylcyclopropenone (DPC). The receptor set was obtained from a woman between 50 and 59 years old with alopecia areata. Some clones in this sample may be carry-over from other donors' samples. Both conserved end residues are part of each CDR3. A D gene is named only where the DNA matches it firmly. Size tells how often a clone was seen (once, few, many) or the class of an expanded clone, and some rows leave it out.

d_call	v_call	clone_size	j_call	cdr3_nt	cdr3_aa
NA	TRBV20-1	NA	TRBJ1-1	TGCAGTGCTAATGAACGGCTCAACATGAACACTGAAGCTTTCTTT	CSANERLNMNTEAFF
TRBD2	TRBV19	NA	TRBJ2-7	TGTGCCAGTAGTATAACCCTAGCGGGGGTTTACGAGCAGTACTTC	CASSITLAGVYEQYF
NA	TRBV3-1	many	TRBJ2-1	TGTGCCAGCAGCCCTAGAGGAACAGGGCGGGATGAGCAGTTCTTC	CASSPRGTGRDEQFF
TRBD1	TRBV5-1	NA	TRBJ1-2	TGCGCCAGCAGCCTACAGGGGACCTATGGCTACACCTTC	CASSLQGTYGYTF
NA	TRBV12-3/TRBV12-4	many	TRBJ2-5	TGTGCCAGCAGTTTAACTGAGACCCAGTACTTC	CASSLTETQYF
NA	TRBV7-6	few	TRBJ1-1	TGTGCCAGCAGCTCCCAAAACAGGGCAGAAGCTTTCTTT	CASSSQNRAEAFF
TRBD2	TRBV7-8	many	TRBJ2-7	TGTGCCAGCAGTCTAGCGGGAGGGCCCCGCTACGAGCAGTACTTC	CASSLAGGPRYEQYF
TRBD1	TRBV27	NA	TRBJ2-6	TGTGCCAGCCGGACAGGTAGTCCTGGGGCCAACGTCCTGACTTTC	CASRTGSPGANVLTF
NA	TRBV12-3/TRBV12-4	many	TRBJ1-1	TGTGCCAGCAGTTTCGCCGGGTTTGACACTGAAGCTTTCTTT	CASSFAGFDTEAFF
NA	TRBV5-1	few	TRBJ1-2	TGCGCCAGCAGCTTGGACAGGATTTATGGCTACACCTTC	CASSLDRIYGYTF
NA	TRBV6-6	many	TRBJ1-4	TGTGCCAGCAGTTACTCTTCCCGGCAGAATAATGAAAAACTGTTTTTT	CASSYSSRQNNEKLFF
TRBD1	TRBV29-1	many	TRBJ1-1	TGCAGCGCCTGGGACAGGGGTGTGACTGAAGCTTTCTTT	CSAWDRGVTEAFF
NA	TRBV6-6	few	TRBJ1-1	TGTGCCATACATCAGCTGATCGGGGCTGAAGCTTTCTTT	CAIHQLIGAEAFF
NA	TRBV11-2	NA	TRBJ1-6	TGTGCCAGCAGCTTAACTTGGCTTAATTCACCCCTCCACTTT	CASSLTWLNSPLHF
NA	TRBV4-3	few	TRBJ1-1	TGCGCCAGCAGCCAGGGGGGCGAGGGGGCTGAAGCTTTCTTT	CASSQGGEGAEAFF
TRBD1	TRBV11-2	many	TRBJ2-7	TGTGCCAGCAGCTTAGTTTGGGACAGCTACGAGCAGTACTTC	CASSLVWDSYEQYF
TRBD1	TRBV6-2/TRBV6-3	NA	TRBJ2-1	TGTGCCAGCAGCCGAACTACAGGGGTAGGAAATGAGCAGTTCTTC	CASSRTTGVGNEQFF
NA	TRBV7-2	NA	TRBJ1-2	TGTGCCAGCACCCCCTCGGGGGGCGCACCCTATGGCTACACCTTC	CASTPSGGAPYGYTF
NA	TRBV28	NA	TRBJ1-1	TGTGCCAGCAGGGGCCTCATACAAGGGAATACTGAAGCTTTCTTT	CASRGLIQGNTEAFF
TRBD1	TRBV28	NA	TRBJ1-1	TGTGCCAGCAGTGAGAGACAGGGTCGGGCCACTGAAGCTTTCTTT	CASSERQGRATEAFF
TRBD2	TRBV27	few	TRBJ2-2	TGTGCCAGCAGTCGGCGGGAGGGCCCGGCCGGGGAGCTGTTTTTT	CASSRREGPAGELFF
NA	TRBV7-2	many	TRBJ1-5	TGTGCCAGCAGCTTAGGCCAGGGGTATCAGCCCCAGCATTTT	CASSLGQGYQPQHF
TRBD1	TRBV5-1	few	TRBJ2-5	TGCGCCAGCAGCTTGGCGGCAGGGGGAATTCAAGAGACCCAGTACTTC	CASSLAAGGIQETQYF
NA	TRBV20-1	NA	TRBJ2-7	TGCAGTGCCGGGGGCAGGACAACCGAGCAGTACTTC	CSAGGRTTEQYF
NA	TRBV6-5	few	TRBJ2-3	TGTGCCAGCAAGTCAGGGGGGTCGACAGATACGCAGTATTTT	CASKSGGSTDTQYF
NA	TRBV9	many	TRBJ1-2	TGTGCCAGCAGCGTATTAGACGTGGGGTATGGCTACACCTTC	CASSVLDVGYGYTF
NA	TRBV7-2	many	TRBJ2-3	TGTGCCAGCAGCCCAAGGACACTAGGGAGTGGAAGCGGGCAGTATTTT	CASSPRTLGSGSGQYF
NA	TRBV5-6	NA	TRBJ2-7	TGTGCCAGCAGCTACTCCCCTTTCAGCGCTAGCACCTACGAGCAGTACTTC	CASSYSPFSASTYEQYF
NA	TRBV9	NA	TRBJ2-3	TGTGCCAGCAGCGTAGGGGCGGATACGCAGTATTTT	CASSVGADTQYF
NA	TRBV28	few	TRBJ2-7	TGTGCCAGCAGTTACAACTCCTACGAGCAGTACTTC	CASSYNSYEQYF
NA	TRBV5-1	NA	TRBJ1-6	TGCGCCAGCAGCTTGGTGGTTAATTCACCCCTCCACTTT	CASSLVVNSPLHF
NA	TRBV7-9	few	TRBJ2-1	TGTGCCAGCAGCTTTGGTAGTTCGTACAATGAGCAGTTCTTC	CASSFGSSYNEQFF
NA	TRBV18	few	TRBJ2-3	TGTGCCAGCTCACCTAGACAAATGGACGAAGCTACGCAGTATTTT	CASSPRQMDEATQYF
TRBD1	TRBV4-3	NA	TRBJ2-7	TGCGCCAGCAGCCAGGACCCCCGGACAGGGGGCTCCTACGAGCAGTACTTC	CASSQDPRTGGSYEQYF
NA	TRBV28	many	TRBJ1-1	TGTGCCAGCACCCTGGGTACCAGGGCGTCTGAAGCTTTCTTT	CASTLGTRASEAFF
TRBD1	TRBV6-1	many	TRBJ1-1	TGTGCCGCGGGGAGAGGGGGCCTTACTGAAGCTTTCTTT	CAAGRGGLTEAFF
NA	TRBV28	many	TRBJ2-2	TGTGCCTCCCACGGGACATTGAACACCGGGGAGCTGTTTTTT	CASHGTLNTGELFF